Included here is one T cell receptor (beta chain) sequence, with context. What it binds is not known. This record belongs to a study of shared clonotypes between healthy human individuals. Study-wide results and caveats: Naive CD4 clonotypes overlapped across several donors at approximately 4.5%.

The CDR3 totals 15 residues. Germline CDR1 LNHDA, CDR2 SQIVND (reference sequence). After removal of 5 bases from V and 4 bases from J, the junction contained 6 bases not matched to a gene. Across several immunoSEQ plates, the genomic DNA of each subset was split evenly. Authors' methods: ImmunoSEQ yielded junction-only sequences lacking quality scores, so filtering differed. Profiling relied on immunoSEQ multiplex PCR, and the TCRdb table lists in-frame clones only, not all of them. That table supplies the V and J calls and clone size; D and trimming were determined from the DNA. The table lists under 650,000 clones, almost 97% of them singletons.

The chain couples TRBV19 to TRBJ2-3; 10 bases are a match to TRBD2. Sequencing was done on a sample of naive CD4+ T cells sorted from blood. As for subset: CD45RA+ positively selected. This sequence originates from a woman aged 30 to 39 in good health. Here the CDR3 DNA reads TGTGCCAGTAGTCCAATAGCGGGAGGCTCAGATACGCAGTATTTT. Its translation is CASSPIAGGSDTQYF. The complete variable domain, with remaining parts taken from reference TRBV19 and TRBJ2-3, reads DGGITQSPKYLFRKEGQNVTLSCEQNLNHDAMYWYRQDPGQGLRLIYYSQIVNDFQKGDIAEGYSVSREKKESFPLTVTSAQKNPTAFYLCASSPIAGGSDTQYFGPGTRLTVL.